The clone carrying this TCR beta chain was counted between two and nine times. Its antigen remains unidentified. This specimen comes from a study of T cells in Graves' hyperthyroidism and ophthalmopathy. Study-level results: A median approximately 6.5 months before onset, the model predicted ophthalmopathy.

TCR beta CDR3 regions were amplified from RNA. The HTBI primer set served for first-round RT-PCR of the TCR CDR3. One entry per CDR3 protein results from TCRdb running MiXCR on the multiplex PCR reads. The repertoire holds 300,000 to 450,000 distinct CDR3 sequences, with about 25% as singletons. CDR1 is LGHNA and CDR2 is YNFKEQ in the germline V gene. V shed 1 base and J shed 2 bases, with 9 bases lying between them. CDR3 length: 14 amino acids. Diagnosis rested on symptoms, serum thyroxine and TRAb, thyroid ultrasound, and orbital computed tomography. The sequence was collected from a man aged 50-60 years with Graves' hyperthyroidism. The V and J genes are TRBV4-2 and TRBJ2-7; no clear D gene. The source material was blood. In DNA form, the CDR3 reads TGTGCCAGCAGCCAAGGTTTCTCTGCCTACGAGCAGTACTTC. Its translation is CASSQGFSAYEQYF.